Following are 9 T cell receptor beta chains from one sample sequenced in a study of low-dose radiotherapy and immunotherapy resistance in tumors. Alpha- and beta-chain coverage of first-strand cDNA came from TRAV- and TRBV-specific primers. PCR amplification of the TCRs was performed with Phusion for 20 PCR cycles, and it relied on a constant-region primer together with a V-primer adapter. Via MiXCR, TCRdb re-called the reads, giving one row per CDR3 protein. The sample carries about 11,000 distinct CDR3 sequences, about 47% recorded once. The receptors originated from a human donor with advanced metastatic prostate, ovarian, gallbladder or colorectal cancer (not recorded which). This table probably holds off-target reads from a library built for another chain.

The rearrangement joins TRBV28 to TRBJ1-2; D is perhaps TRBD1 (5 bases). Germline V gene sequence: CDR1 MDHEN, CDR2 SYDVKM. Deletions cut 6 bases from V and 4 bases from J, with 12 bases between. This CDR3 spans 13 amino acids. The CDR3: CASSPTGGYGYTF. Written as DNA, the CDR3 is TGTGCCAGCAGCCCCACGGGGGGCTATGGCTACACCTTC.

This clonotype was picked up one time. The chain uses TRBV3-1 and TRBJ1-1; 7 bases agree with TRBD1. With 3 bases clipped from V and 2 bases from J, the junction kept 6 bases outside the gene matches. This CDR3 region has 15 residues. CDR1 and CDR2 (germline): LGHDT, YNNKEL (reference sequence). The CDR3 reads CASSHRGGLNTEAFF. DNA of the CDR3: TGTGCCAGCAGCCACAGGGGGGGACTTAACACTGAAGCTTTCTTT.

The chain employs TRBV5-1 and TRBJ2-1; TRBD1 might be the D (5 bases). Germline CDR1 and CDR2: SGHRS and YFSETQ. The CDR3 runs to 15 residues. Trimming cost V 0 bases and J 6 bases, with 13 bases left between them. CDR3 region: CASSLALRQRNEQFF. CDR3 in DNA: TGCGCCAGCAGCTTGGCACTCCGACAGCGCAATGAGCAGTTCTTC.

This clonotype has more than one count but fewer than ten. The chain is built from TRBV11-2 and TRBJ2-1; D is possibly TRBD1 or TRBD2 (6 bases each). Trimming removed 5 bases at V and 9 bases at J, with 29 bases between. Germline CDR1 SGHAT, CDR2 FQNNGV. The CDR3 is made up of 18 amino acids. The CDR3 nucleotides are TGTGCCAGCAGCGGCCTCGGGGGCTATATCGGGGGAGCAGCTGAGCAGTTCTTC. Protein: CASSGLGGYIGGAAEQFF.

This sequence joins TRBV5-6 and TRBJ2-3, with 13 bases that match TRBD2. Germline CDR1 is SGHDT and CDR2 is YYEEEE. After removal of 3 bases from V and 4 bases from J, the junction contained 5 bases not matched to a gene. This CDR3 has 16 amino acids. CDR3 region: CASSSTSGGMADTQYF. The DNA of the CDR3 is TGTGCCAGCAGCTCGACTAGCGGGGGGATGGCAGATACGCAGTATTTT.

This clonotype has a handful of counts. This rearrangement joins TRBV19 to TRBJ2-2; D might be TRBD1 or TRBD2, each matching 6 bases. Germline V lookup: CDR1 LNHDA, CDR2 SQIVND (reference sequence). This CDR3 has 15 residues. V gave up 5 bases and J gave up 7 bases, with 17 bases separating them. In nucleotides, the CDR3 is TGTGCCAGTAGTGTCACCCTACAGGGAGGCGGGGAGCTGTTTTTT. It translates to CASSVTLQGGGELFF.

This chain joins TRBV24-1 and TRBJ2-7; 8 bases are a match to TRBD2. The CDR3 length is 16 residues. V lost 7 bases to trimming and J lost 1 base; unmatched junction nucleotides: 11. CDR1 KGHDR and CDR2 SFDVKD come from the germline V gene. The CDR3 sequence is CATSDPGSGESYEQYF. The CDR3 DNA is TGTGCCACCAGCGACCCCGGTAGCGGGGAATCCTACGAGCAGTACTTC.

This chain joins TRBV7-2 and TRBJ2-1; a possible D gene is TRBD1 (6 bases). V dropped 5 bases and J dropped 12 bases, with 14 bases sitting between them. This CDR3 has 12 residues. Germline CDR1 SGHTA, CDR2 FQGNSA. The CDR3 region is CASSLQGFWQFF. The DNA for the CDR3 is TGTGCCAGCAGCCTACAGGGCTTCTGGCAGTTCTTC.

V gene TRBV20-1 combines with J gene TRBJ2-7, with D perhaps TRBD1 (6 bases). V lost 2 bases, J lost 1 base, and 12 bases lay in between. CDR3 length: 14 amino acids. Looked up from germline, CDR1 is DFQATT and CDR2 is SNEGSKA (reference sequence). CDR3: CSARRTEVSYEQYF. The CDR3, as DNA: TGCAGTGCTAGACGGACAGAAGTGTCCTACGAGCAGTACTTC.